The 18 T cell receptor beta chains listed next were all sequenced from one sample in a study of shared clonotypes between healthy human individuals. Produced via immunoSEQ multiplex PCR; TCRdb's table is partial and in-frame only. There are 450,000 or so clones in the sample; 60% to 80% occur only once, and around 13% lies in the top ten. Specimen: PBMCs. The receptor set was obtained from a woman aged 40 to 55 in good health. Some clones in this sample may be carry-over from other donors' samples.

V is TRBV27 and J is TRBJ2-5; D may match TRBD1 or TRBD2 (5 bases each). The ends were cut back, 2 bases at V and 5 bases at J, with 9 bases in the middle. In germline, CDR1 is MNHEY, CDR2 SMNVEV (reference sequence). The CDR3 covers 13 residues. CDR3 region: CASSLREGETQYF. The CDR3 bases are TGTGCCAGCAGTTTACGCGAGGGGGAGACCCAGTACTTC.

V and J are TRBV9 and TRBJ1-3; D ambiguous. Trimming took off 0 bases at V and 0 bases at J, with 7 bases between the two ends. The CDR3 totals 15 residues. The germline V gene encodes CDR1 SGDLS and CDR2 YYNGEE. CDR3 in DNA: TGTGCCAGCAGCGTAGCAGGCAGCTCTGGAAACACCATATATTTT. It yields the protein CASSVAGSSGNTIYF.

Details on this clone: Distinct nucleotide sequences in the sample also encode this CDR3. V and J are TRBV6-1 and TRBJ2-7; D gene uncertain. This CDR3 comprises 12 residues. Germline V gene lookup returns CDR1 MNHNS and CDR2 SASEGT. Trimming removed 6 bases from V and 3 bases from J, with 9 bases in between. The CDR3 region is CASRTEIYEQYF. DNA of the CDR3: TGTGCCAGCAGAACAGAGATCTACGAGCAGTACTTC.

The J gene is TRBJ2-5, the V gene TRBV5-6; TRBD2 aligns across 8 bases. This CDR3 is 14 amino acids long. Germline V gene data show CDR1 as SGHDT and CDR2 as YYEEEE. The ends lost 4 bases at V and 5 bases at J; junction bases unmatched: 7. CDR3 sequence: CASSRSGRRETQYF. The CDR3 bases are TGTGCCAGCAGCCGGAGCGGGAGACGGGAGACCCAGTACTTC.

The CDR3 nucleotides are TGTGCCAGCAGCCAAGCGTCAGGGGGAAGGAGCTATGGCTACACCTTC. Translation: CASSQASGGRSYGYTF. This rearrangement joins TRBV16 to TRBJ1-2; 7 bases are shared with TRBD1. The CDR3 consists of 16 residues. V dropped 2 bases and J dropped 4; count of bases not matched to a gene: 10. Per germline, CDR1 KGHSY and CDR2 FQNENV.

The chain employs TRBV30 and TRBJ2-7; TRBD1 agrees at 7 bases. Trimming took 7 bases from V and 1 from J; bases not matched to a gene: 10. Per the germline V gene, CDR1 is GTSNPN and CDR2 is SVGIG (reference sequence). CDR3 length equals 14 residues. This chain's CDR3 is CAYQTGDGSYEQYF. CDR3 nucleotide sequence: TGTGCCTACCAAACAGGGGATGGGTCCTACGAGCAGTACTTC.

In DNA form, the CDR3 reads TGTGCCAGCAGCAATGTGCGCGGTGGCTACACCTTC. Protein product: CASSNVRGGYTF. The chain combines TRBV6-1 with TRBJ1-2; D is uncertain. Germline assignment: CDR1 MNHNS and CDR2 SASEGT. V lost 6 bases and J lost 7, with 12 bases in between. The CDR3 runs 12 residues.

The chain uses TRBV5-1 and TRBJ1-1; 8 bases match TRBD1. The length of the CDR3 is 15 residues. Looked up from germline, CDR1 is SGHRS and CDR2 is YFSETQ. V gave up 4 bases and J gave up 0 bases; unmatched junction bases: 5. The CDR3 loop is CASSDYRGMNTEAFF. The CDR3 bases are TGCGCCAGCAGCGATTACAGGGGGATGAACACTGAAGCTTTCTTT. Looking up the rest from reference TRBV5-1 and TRBJ1-1 gives the full variable domain: KAGVTQTPRYLIKTRGQQVTLSCSPISGHRSVSWYQQTPGQGLQFLFEYFSETQRNKGNFPGRFSGRQFSNSRSEMNVSTLELGDSALYLCASSDYRGMNTEAFFGQGTRLTVV.

The chain has TRBV27 and TRBJ2-3; D gene uncertain. The CDR3 contains 13 residues. Trimming took off 2 bases at V and 1 base at J, with 4 bases between the two ends. Germline V lookup: CDR1 MNHEY, CDR2 SMNVEV (reference sequence). The CDR3 sequence is CASSLIGTDTQYF. The CDR3, as DNA: TGTGCCAGCAGTTTAATTGGCACAGATACGCAGTATTTT.

The rearrangement uses TRBV7-2 and TRBJ2-1, with a possible D match to TRBD2 (7 bases). Per the germline V gene, CDR1 is SGHTA and CDR2 is FQGNSA. The CDR3 contains 15 residues. The V end was cut by 1 base, the J end by 5 bases, with 12 bases between. This CDR3 is CASSLVSGGNNEQFF. The CDR3 nucleotides are TGTGCCAGCAGCTTAGTTTCGGGGGGCAACAATGAGCAGTTCTTC.

The chain's CDR3 is CASSMAGAVDSYEQYF. In DNA, the CDR3 is TGTGCCAGTAGTATGGCCGGGGCAGTAGACTCCTACGAGCAGTACTTC. V usage is TRBV19 and J usage is TRBJ2-7, with D perhaps being TRBD1 or TRBD2 (5 bases each). The V and J ends lost 3 bases and 0 bases respectively, with 15 bases between them. There are 16 residues in the CDR3. The germline gives CDR1 LNHDA, CDR2 SQIVND (reference sequence).

This chain joins TRBV2 and TRBJ2-3; D might be TRBD1 or TRBD2, each matching 5 bases. This CDR3 has 12 residues. CDR1 is SNHLY, CDR2 FYNNEI, per germline. Trimming stripped 3 bases from V and 15 bases from J, with 16 bases between. CDR3 bases: TGTGCCAGCAGTGACTCGGGACCCAAAGTCTATTTT. Protein sequence: CASSDSGPKVYF.

The V and J genes are TRBV5-1 and TRBJ1-1; the D is unclear. The V end was cut by 4 bases, the J end by 1 base, with 14 bases between. This CDR3 contains 15 residues. Germline V gene sequence: CDR1 SGHRS, CDR2 YFSETQ. CDR3 nucleotides: TGCGCCAGCAGCGCCGGAGCCGGAGGGAACACTGAAGCTTTCTTT. Translation: CASSAGAGGNTEAFF.

This chain joins TRBV5-1 and TRBJ2-1; D is tentatively TRBD1 or TRBD2 (5 bases each). Germline values: CDR1 SGHRS, CDR2 YFSETQ. The CDR3 consists of 16 residues. V lost 0 bases and J 0 bases, leaving 10 bases between the germline ends. The CDR3 nucleotides are TGCGCCAGCAGCTTGGGATCAGGGACCTCCTACAATGAGCAGTTCTTC. This translates into CASSLGSGTSYNEQFF.

V usage is TRBV5-6 and J usage is TRBJ2-7; unclear D gene. CDR3 length: 14 amino acids. Germline V gives CDR1 SGHDT, CDR2 YYEEEE. V lost 3 bases to trimming and J lost 3 bases, with 13 bases between them. The CDR3 spells CASSSPMGHYEQYF. CDR3 nucleotide sequence: TGTGCCAGCAGCTCCCCGATGGGCCACTACGAGCAGTACTTC.

This chain joins TRBV25-1 and TRBJ2-5; D might be TRBD2 (6 bases). V dropped 6 bases and J dropped 7 bases, with 15 bases sitting between them. CDR1 and CDR2 from the germline V gene are MGHDK and SYGVNS. This CDR3 is 13 amino acids long. CDR3 region: CASRSRGGVTQYF. In DNA, the CDR3 is TGTGCCAGCAGGTCTCGGGGCGGGGTGACCCAGTACTTC.

The chain employs TRBV5-6 and TRBJ1-2; D uncertain. V gave up 4 bases and J gave up 5 bases, with 24 bases separating them. CDR1 is SGHDT, CDR2 YYEEEE, per germline. This CDR3 comprises 17 residues. In DNA, the CDR3 is TGTGCCAGCAGCCCCCGGGCCACCCTCGGAGCGTCTTATGGCTACACCTTC. Translated: CASSPRATLGASYGYTF.

The rearrangement links TRBV7-9 to TRBJ2-5; 7 bases are a match to TRBD2. The junction had 4 bases not matched to a gene; V was cut back by 4 bases and J by 5 bases. Per the germline V gene, CDR1 is SEHNR and CDR2 is FQNEAQ (reference sequence). CDR3 length: 13 residues. CDR3 residues: CASSYAGAETQYF. In nucleotides, the CDR3 is TGTGCCAGCAGCTACGCGGGAGCGGAGACCCAGTACTTC.